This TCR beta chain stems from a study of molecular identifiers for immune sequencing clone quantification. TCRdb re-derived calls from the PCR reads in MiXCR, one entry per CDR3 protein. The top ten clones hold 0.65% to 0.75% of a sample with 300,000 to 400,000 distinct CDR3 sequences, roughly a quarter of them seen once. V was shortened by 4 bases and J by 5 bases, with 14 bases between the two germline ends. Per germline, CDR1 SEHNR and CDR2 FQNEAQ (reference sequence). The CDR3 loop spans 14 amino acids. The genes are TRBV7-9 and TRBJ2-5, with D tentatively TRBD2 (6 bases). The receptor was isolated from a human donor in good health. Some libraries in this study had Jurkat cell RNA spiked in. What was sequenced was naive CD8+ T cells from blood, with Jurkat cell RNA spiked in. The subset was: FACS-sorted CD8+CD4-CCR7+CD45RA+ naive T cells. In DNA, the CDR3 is TGTGCCAGCAGCTCGGGACTCCAGGCGGAGACCCAGTACTTC. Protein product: CASSSGLQAETQYF.